This is a list of T cell receptor beta chains from one sample in a study of shared clonotypes between healthy human individuals. Method: immunoSEQ multiplex PCR; TCRdb's copy keeps in-frame clones and lacks some. The sample shows 760,000 or so clones, approximately 97% of them seen only once. Sequencing was done on a sample of naive CD8+ T cells sorted from blood. The receptor set was obtained from a man in his thirties or forties in good health. Each CDR3 is given with its conserved first and last residue. The D gene is left open where the match is weak. Clone size is given for some rows only: seen once, a few or many times, or a class if the clone is expanded.

J gene | V gene | clone size | D gene | CDR3 length | CDR3 protein | CDR3 DNA
TRBJ1-1 | TRBV5-4 | once | TRBD1 | 14 | CASSYRGVNTEAFF | TGTGCCAGCAGCTACAGGGGGGTGAACACTGAAGCTTTCTTT
TRBJ1-1 | TRBV11-2 | . | . | 16 | CASSLRAPGVNTEAFF | TGTGCCAGCAGCTTAAGGGCACCGGGGGTGAACACTGAAGCTTTCTTT
TRBJ2-5 | TRBV7-6 | . | TRBD2 | 15 | CASSLTSGGQETQYF | TGTGCCAGCAGCTTAACCAGCGGGGGCCAAGAGACCCAGTACTTC
TRBJ2-3 | TRBV27 | . | . | 12 | CASTGGDHTQYF | TGTGCCAGCACCGGCGGGGACCATACGCAGTATTTT
TRBJ2-4 | TRBV13 | . | . | 16 | CASSTTYSGTKNIQYF | TGTGCCAGCAGCACCACGTACTCGGGGACCAAAAACATTCAGTACTTC
TRBJ1-2 | TRBV6-1 | . | . | 14 | CASSEAPGLGGYTF | TGTGCCAGCAGTGAAGCCCCAGGACTGGGTGGCTACACCTTC
TRBJ2-7 | TRBV7-2 | . | . | 17 | CASSSGVSSVYSYEQYF | TGTGCCAGCAGCTCAGGAGTATCTAGCGTTTACTCCTACGAGCAGTACTTC
TRBJ2-1 | TRBV29-1 | . | . | 12 | CSVDIYEHEQFF | TGCAGCGTTGACATATATGAGCACGAGCAGTTCTTC
TRBJ2-3 | TRBV11-1 | . | . | 13 | CASTGTSTDTQYF | TGTGCCAGCACAGGGACTAGCACAGATACGCAGTATTTT
TRBJ1-5 | TRBV6-6 | . | TRBD1 | 16 | CASSYLGQGGNQPQHF | TGTGCCAGCAGTTACTTAGGACAGGGAGGCAATCAGCCCCAGCATTTT
TRBJ2-7 | TRBV6-5 | . | . | 15 | CASSYRDQSSYEQYF | TGTGCCAGCAGTTACCGGGACCAGAGCTCCTACGAGCAGTACTTC
TRBJ2-1 | TRBV7-6 | . | . | 14 | CASSRPTGYNEQFF | TGTGCCAGCAGCCGTCCGACAGGTTACAATGAGCAGTTCTTC
TRBJ1-2 | TRBV11-2 | . | . | 17 | CASSQGPGQKRRSGYTF | TGTGCCAGCAGCCAGGGACCAGGACAGAAACGCCGCAGTGGCTACACCTTC
TRBJ2-7 | TRBV6-5 | . | . | 13 | CASRPPGTYEQYF | TGTGCCAGCAGACCGCCGGGGACCTACGAGCAGTACTTC